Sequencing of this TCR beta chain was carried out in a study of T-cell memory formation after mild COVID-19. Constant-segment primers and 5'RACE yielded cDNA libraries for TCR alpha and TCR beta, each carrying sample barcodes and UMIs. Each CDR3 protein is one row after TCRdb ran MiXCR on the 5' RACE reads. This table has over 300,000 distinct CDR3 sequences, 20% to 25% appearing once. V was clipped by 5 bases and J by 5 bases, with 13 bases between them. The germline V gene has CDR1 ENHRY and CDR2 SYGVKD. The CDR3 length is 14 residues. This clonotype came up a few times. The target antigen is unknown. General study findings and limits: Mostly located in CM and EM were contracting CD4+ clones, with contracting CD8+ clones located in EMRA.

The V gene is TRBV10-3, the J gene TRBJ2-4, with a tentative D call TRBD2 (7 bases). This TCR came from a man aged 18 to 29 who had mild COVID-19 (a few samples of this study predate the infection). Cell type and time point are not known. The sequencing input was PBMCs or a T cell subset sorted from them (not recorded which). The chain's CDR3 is CAISKGGAENIQYF. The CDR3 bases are TGTGCCATCAGTAAGGGGGGGGCTGAAAACATTCAGTACTTC.